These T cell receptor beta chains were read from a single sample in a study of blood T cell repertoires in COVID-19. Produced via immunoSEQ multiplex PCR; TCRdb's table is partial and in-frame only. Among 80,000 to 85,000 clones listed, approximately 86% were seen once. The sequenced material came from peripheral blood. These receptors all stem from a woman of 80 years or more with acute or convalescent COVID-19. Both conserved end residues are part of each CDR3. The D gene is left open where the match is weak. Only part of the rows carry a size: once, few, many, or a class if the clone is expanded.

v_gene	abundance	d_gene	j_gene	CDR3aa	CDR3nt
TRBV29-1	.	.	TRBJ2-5	CSVEGDTPTRETQYF	TGCAGCGTTGAAGGGGACACCCCCACGCGGGAGACCCAGTACTTC
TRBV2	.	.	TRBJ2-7	CASSGGTRTEQYF	TGTGCCAGCAGTGGCGGTACGAGAACCGAGCAGTACTTC
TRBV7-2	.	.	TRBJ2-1	CASSLVRDNYNEQFF	TGTGCCAGCAGCTTAGTTAGGGACAACTACAATGAGCAGTTCTTC
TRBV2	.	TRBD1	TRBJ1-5	CASSGSGQGASQPQHF	TGTGCCAGCAGTGGGTCGGGACAGGGGGCTAGTCAGCCCCAGCATTTT
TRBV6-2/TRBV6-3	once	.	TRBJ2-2	CASSGDTGELFF	TGTGCCAGCAGCGGAGACACCGGGGAGCTGTTTTTT
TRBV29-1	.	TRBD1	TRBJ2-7	CSASRQGYHEQYF	TGCAGCGCCTCCCGACAGGGTTACCACGAGCAGTACTTC
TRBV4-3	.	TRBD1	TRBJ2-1	CASSQTGQGINEQFF	TGCGCCAGCAGCCAGACCGGACAGGGGATCAATGAGCAGTTCTTC
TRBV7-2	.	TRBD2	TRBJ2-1	CASSLFPAGVGNEQFF	TGTGCCAGCAGCTTATTTCCAGCGGGAGTTGGTAATGAGCAGTTCTTC
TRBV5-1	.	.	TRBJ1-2	CASSLDGQGYGYTF	TGCGCCAGCAGCTTGGATGGACAAGGCTATGGCTACACCTTC
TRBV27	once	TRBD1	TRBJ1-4	CASSVTGREKLFF	TGTGCCAGCAGTGTGACAGGGAGGGAAAAACTGTTTTTT
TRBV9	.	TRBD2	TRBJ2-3	CASSKSPGLVYTDTQYF	TGTGCCAGCAGCAAAAGCCCGGGACTAGTCTACACAGATACGCAGTATTTT
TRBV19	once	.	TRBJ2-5	CASSNGAAQETQYF	TGTGCCAGTAGTAACGGAGCGGCCCAAGAGACCCAGTACTTC
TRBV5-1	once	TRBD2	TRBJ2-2	CASSPGSGRGGELFF	TGCGCCAGCAGCCCAGGCAGCGGGAGGGGCGGGGAGCTGTTTTTT
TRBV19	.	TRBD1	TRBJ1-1	CASSDRGFYTEAFF	TGTGCCAGTAGTGACAGGGGGTTCTATACTGAAGCTTTCTTT
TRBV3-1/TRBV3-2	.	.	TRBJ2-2	CASSQASGELFF	TGTGCCAGCAGCCAGGCTAGCGGGGAGCTGTTTTTT
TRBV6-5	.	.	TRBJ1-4	CASSYFRTATNEKLFF	TGTGCCAGCAGTTACTTCCGGACAGCAACTAATGAAAAACTGTTTTTT